Listed below are T cell receptor beta chains from one sample, sequenced in a study of T cell responses to AZD1222 COVID-19 vaccine. The table came from immunoSEQ multiplex PCR; TCRdb's copy has only in-frame clones and leaves some out. Of some 140,000 clones listed, 92% are singletons. The material was peripheral blood, obtained on day 0 of AZD1222 vaccination. These receptor sequences come from an adult in good health. CDR3s include the opening cysteine and the closing phenylalanine or tryptophan. A D gene is named only where the DNA matches it firmly. Size tells how often a clone was seen (once, few, many) or the class of an expanded clone, and some rows leave it out.

CASSAGPSQHF	TGTGCCAGCAGCGCGGGGCCGTCCCAGCATTTT	TRBV7-2	once	.	TRBJ1-5
CASSLGLAGGPHNEQFF	TGCGCCAGCAGCCTGGGACTAGCGGGAGGGCCCCACAATGAGCAGTTCTTC	TRBV4-1	.	TRBD2	TRBJ2-1
CASSSPSGTLDTGELFF	TGTGCCAGCAGCTCCCCCTCCGGGACACTTGACACCGGGGAGCTGTTTTTT	TRBV4-2	.	.	TRBJ2-2
CASSQGLAGVFAQFF	TGTGCCAGCAGCCAAGGACTAGCGGGAGTCTTCGCGCAGTTCTTC	TRBV3-1/TRBV3-2	.	TRBD2	TRBJ2-1
CASSPDHRFSTDTQYF	TGTGCCAGCTCACCGGACCATCGGTTCAGCACAGATACGCAGTATTTT	TRBV18	.	.	TRBJ2-3
CAWSRLLNSGNTIYF	TGTGCCTGGAGTCGGCTCCTTAACTCTGGAAACACCATATATTTT	TRBV30	few	.	TRBJ1-3
CASNEWGNTGELFF	TGTGCCAGCAATGAATGGGGGAACACCGGGGAGCTGTTTTTT	TRBV28	.	.	TRBJ2-2
CATSRDGRAGRNEQFF	TGTGCCACCAGCAGAGATGGTCGAGCGGGACGAAATGAGCAGTTCTTC	TRBV15	.	TRBD2	TRBJ2-1
CASKEQAGPGNTIYF	TGTGCCAGTAAGGAACAAGCCGGTCCTGGAAACACCATATATTTT	TRBV19	once	.	TRBJ1-3
CASSSTPGQSYGYTF	TGCGCCAGCAGCTCGACCCCCGGACAGAGTTATGGCTACACCTTC	TRBV5-1	once	.	TRBJ1-2
CASRSTGVVSGEQYF	TGTGCCAGTAGGTCAACAGGGGTTGTTTCTGGCGAGCAGTACTTC	TRBV19	.	TRBD1	TRBJ2-7
CSVGGGPAGDTGELFF	TGCAGCGTTGGAGGGGGGCCAGCGGGAGACACCGGGGAGCTGTTTTTT	TRBV29-1	.	TRBD2	TRBJ2-2
CASSLGITGNTIYF	TGTGCCAGCAGTTTAGGCATCACTGGAAACACCATATATTTT	TRBV28	.	.	TRBJ1-3
CASSYGQGNSPLHF	TGTGCCAGCAGTTACGGGCAGGGCAATTCACCCCTCCACTTT	TRBV6-6	.	.	TRBJ1-6
CASSFRSGTLQIYGYTF	TGTGCCAGCAGCTTCAGGAGTGGGACCCTACAGATCTATGGCTACACCTTC	TRBV7-2	once	.	TRBJ1-2
CASSLTVSTGELFF	TGTGCCAGCAGCTTAACAGTGAGCACCGGGGAGCTGTTTTTT	TRBV7-9	.	.	TRBJ2-2
CASSTAPIQELSGNTIYF	TGCGCCAGCAGCACCGCTCCCATTCAGGAACTCTCAGGAAACACCATATATTTT	TRBV5-1	.	.	TRBJ1-3
CASSLEGQGNVLTF	TGTGCCAGCAGCTTGGAAGGTCAGGGGAACGTCCTGACTTTC	TRBV5-6	.	.	TRBJ2-6
CASSVLLAGGPVTQYF	TGTGCCAGCAGTGTCCTCCTAGCGGGAGGGCCTGTCACCCAGTACTTC	TRBV6-4	.	TRBD2	TRBJ2-5
CAWSAPWSGRADEQFF	TGTGCCTGGAGTGCCCCGTGGAGCGGGAGGGCCGATGAGCAGTTCTTC	TRBV30	once	TRBD2	TRBJ2-1
CASSQDRTQPQHF	TGTGCCAGCAGCCAAGACCGGACACAGCCCCAGCATTTT	TRBV3-1/TRBV3-2	.	.	TRBJ1-5
CASSLDTGRETQYF	TGCGCCAGCAGCTTGGACACCGGTAGGGAGACCCAGTACTTC	TRBV5-1	.	.	TRBJ2-5
CASSPRDTANTGELFF	TGCGCCAGCAGCCCCCGGGACACGGCGAACACCGGGGAGCTGTTTTTT	TRBV5-1	.	.	TRBJ2-2
CASSYSTDGRNQPQHF	TGTGCCAGCAGTTACTCGACGGACGGACGCAATCAGCCCCAGCATTTT	TRBV6-5	.	.	TRBJ1-5
CASRRGQSFWSGYTF	TGTGCCAGCAGGAGGGGACAGTCCTTCTGGTCCGGCTACACCTTC	TRBV5-6	.	TRBD1	TRBJ1-2
CASNLGQESDGYTF	TGCGCCAGCAATTTGGGACAGGAAAGCGATGGCTACACCTTC	TRBV5-1	.	TRBD1	TRBJ1-2
CASSQEGGFTEAFF	TGCGCCAGCAGCCAAGAGGGGGGGTTCACTGAAGCTTTCTTT	TRBV4-3	.	.	TRBJ1-1
CASSGLAGYNEQFF	TGTGCCAGTAGCGGACTAGCGGGCTACAATGAGCAGTTCTTC	TRBV19	.	TRBD2	TRBJ2-1
CASSFLAGSSYNEQFF	TGTGCCAGCAGCTTTCTAGCGGGTTCTTCCTACAATGAGCAGTTCTTC	TRBV7-3	.	TRBD2	TRBJ2-1
CASSQSGQPNQPQHF	TGTGCCAGCAGCCAATCGGGACAGCCTAATCAGCCCCAGCATTTT	TRBV3-1/TRBV3-2	.	TRBD1	TRBJ1-5
CASSQEPYTQYF	TGCGCCAGCAGCCAAGAGCCGTATACGCAGTATTTT	TRBV4-1	.	.	TRBJ2-3
CASSYGASNSPLHF	TGTGCCAGCAGTTACGGGGCTTCTAATTCACCCCTCCACTTT	TRBV6-2/TRBV6-3	.	.	TRBJ1-6
CATSGLTGGTRFGYTF	TGTGCCACCAGTGGTTTGACAGGGGGCACACGTTTTGGCTACACCTTC	TRBV24-1	.	TRBD1	TRBJ1-2
CASSQEPGDNYGYTF	TGCGCCAGCAGCCAAGAGCCAGGGGATAACTATGGCTACACCTTC	TRBV4-1	.	.	TRBJ1-2
CASRDRLAAYNEQFF	TGTGCCAGTAGAGACCGGCTAGCAGCTTACAATGAGCAGTTCTTC	TRBV19	.	.	TRBJ2-1
CASSQDMAGGPNEQFF	TGTGCCAGCAGCCAAGATATGGCGGGAGGGCCAAATGAGCAGTTCTTC	TRBV4-2	once	TRBD2	TRBJ2-1
CASSLRTRASEQYF	TGTGCCAGCAGCTTAAGAACCCGCGCTTCCGAGCAGTACTTC	TRBV11-3	.	.	TRBJ2-7
CASSPHQNSPLHF	TGCGCCAGCAGCCCCCATCAGAATTCACCCCTCCACTTT	TRBV4-1	.	.	TRBJ1-6
CTSSHSRQERETQYF	TGCACCAGCAGCCATTCCCGACAGGAAAGGGAGACCCAGTACTTC	TRBV1	.	.	TRBJ2-5
CASGLTAVATGELFF	TGTGCTAGTGGTTTAACGGCGGTGGCCACCGGGGAGCTGTTTTTT	TRBV12-5	.	.	TRBJ2-2
CASSTGAPSTDTQYF	TGTGCCAGCAGCACGGGGGCGCCTAGCACAGATACGCAGTATTTT	TRBV6-6	.	.	TRBJ2-3
CASSRAGGAPRNEQFF	TGTGCCAGCAGTAGGGCGGGGGGGGCCCCGAGGAATGAGCAGTTCTTC	TRBV27	.	TRBD2	TRBJ2-1
CASHRDTNEQFF	TGTGCCAGCCACCGGGACACCAATGAGCAGTTCTTC	TRBV6-5	.	.	TRBJ2-1
CASSLAGGYEQYF	TGTGCCAGCAGTTTGGCGGGAGGCTACGAGCAGTACTTC	TRBV28	.	TRBD2	TRBJ2-7
CASSAGTLNYGYTF	TGTGCCAGCAGCGCCGGGACTCTAAACTATGGCTACACCTTC	TRBV9	.	.	TRBJ1-2
CASSQERETLLPFNEQFF	TGTGCCAGCAGCCAAGAGCGGGAGACCCTTCTACCATTCAATGAGCAGTTCTTC	TRBV3-1/TRBV3-2	.	TRBD2	TRBJ2-1
CASKIRGLTEAFF	TGTGCCAGCAAAATCAGGGGGCTCACTGAAGCTTTCTTT	TRBV5-4	.	TRBD1	TRBJ1-1